A single sample is the source of the 16 T cell receptor beta chains below, sequenced in a study of shared clonotypes between healthy human individuals. TCRdb's table, derived via immunoSEQ multiplex PCR, lists solely in-frame clones and lacks some. The sample records 950,000 to 1,300,000 clones, 70% to 80% being singletons. Material for sequencing was memory CD4+ T cells sorted from blood. Subset described: CD45RA-negative fraction. Receptor source: a man aged 18 to 29 in good health.

The rearrangement links TRBV10-1 to TRBJ2-2; D is ambiguous. CDR1 is WNHNN and CDR2 is SYGVQD in the germline V gene (reference sequence). V gave up 4 bases and J gave up 4 bases, with 10 bases separating them. The CDR3 sequence is 14 residues long. The CDR3 loop is CASSGDLVTGELFF. The CDR3 DNA is TGCGCCAGCAGTGGGGATCTCGTCACCGGGGAGCTGTTTTTT.

The chain is built from TRBV27 and TRBJ2-7; D may be TRBD1 (6 bases). From germline, CDR1 is MNHEY and CDR2 SMNVEV (reference sequence). The CDR3 extends over 11 amino acids. Deletions cut 8 bases from V and 7 bases from J, with 12 bases between. The chain's CDR3 is CASQLRGEQYF. The CDR3 DNA reads as TGTGCCAGCCAACTTAGGGGGGAGCAGTACTTC.

The chain is built from TRBV5-1 and TRBJ2-7; TRBD2 aligns across 12 bases. V was clipped by 3 bases and J by 4 bases; unmatched bases: 11. Germline V lookup: CDR1 SGHRS, CDR2 YFSETQ. The CDR3 is made up of 17 amino acids. For the CDR3, the DNA is TGCGCCAGCAGCTCGGGAGGTACTAGCGGGAGGATATACGAGCAGTACTTC. Translated, it gives CASSSGGTSGRIYEQYF.

The V gene is TRBV7-8, the J gene TRBJ2-5, with a weak D call TRBD2 (5 bases). CDR3 length equals 13 residues. The V and J ends lost 5 bases and 3 bases respectively, with 10 bases between them. The germline CDR1 and CDR2 sequences are SGHVS and FQNEAQ. The CDR3 nucleotides read TGTGCCAGCAGCGGTGGACTTAAAGAGACCCAGTACTTC. This gives the protein CASSGGLKETQYF.

This clone was counted a few times. J is TRBJ1-1 and V is TRBV7-2, with 9 bases fitting TRBD1. The CDR3 has 14 amino acids. In germline, CDR1 is SGHTA, CDR2 FQGNSA. V trimming: 4 bases; J trimming: 5 bases; junction bases outside the gene matches: 5. Here the CDR3 reads CASSSLTGGTEAFF. In DNA form, the CDR3 reads TGTGCCAGCAGCTCCCTGACAGGGGGGACTGAAGCTTTCTTT.

The J gene is TRBJ1-6, the V gene TRBV6-1; 7 nucleotides align to TRBD1. CDR3 size: 14 residues. After removal of 0 bases from V and 10 bases from J, the junction contained 3 bases not matched to a gene. Germline V lookup: CDR1 MNHNS, CDR2 SASEGT. CDR3 nucleotide sequence: TGTGCCAGCAGTGAAGCCGGCAGGGGGTCACCCCTCCACTTT. Its protein is CASSEAGRGSPLHF.

The CDR3 protein is CASSLTSGSVTGELFF. The CDR3 bases are TGTGCCAGCAGCTTAACTAGCGGGAGCGTAACCGGGGAGCTGTTTTTT. This chain links TRBV11-3 with TRBJ2-2, with 11 bases lining up with TRBD2. The CDR3 has 16 amino acids. Germline V CDR1 and CDR2: SGHNT, YENEEA. V shed 2 bases and J 5 bases; nucleotides not matched to a gene: 4.

The rearrangement links TRBV11-2 to TRBJ2-1, with a tentative D call TRBD2 (6 bases). CDR1 and CDR2 (germline): SGHAT, FQNNGV. CDR3 size: 18 residues. The V end was cut by 4 bases, the J end by 1 base, with 20 bases between. CDR3 protein: CASSSGTPWDPSYNEQFF. CDR3 DNA: TGTGCCAGCAGCTCGGGGACTCCTTGGGACCCTTCCTACAATGAGCAGTTCTTC.

The chain carries TRBV7-2 and TRBJ1-2; 8 nucleotides match TRBD1. The CDR3 totals 15 residues. The V and J ends lost 5 bases and 4 bases, in that order; junction bases with no gene match: 9. Germline assignment: CDR1 SGHTA and CDR2 FQGNSA. DNA for the CDR3: TGTGCCAGCAGCAGCCGGACAGGGACCATCTATGGCTACACCTTC. Translating it yields CASSSRTGTIYGYTF.

This rearrangement joins TRBV7-9 to TRBJ2-2; no clear D. The CDR3 covers 14 residues. The V gene lost 1 base and the J gene lost 4 bases, with 7 bases spanning the gap. Germline lookup yields CDR1 SEHNR and CDR2 FQNEAQ (reference sequence). CDR3 nucleotide sequence: TGTGCCAGCAGCTTAGGGGCTATCACCGGGGAGCTGTTTTTT. It specifies CASSLGAITGELFF.

Many counts were recorded for this clone. The chain carries TRBV7-8 and TRBJ2-1, with 14 bases aligning to TRBD2. V shed 8 bases and J 1 base; nucleotides not matched to a gene: 7. Germline CDR1 SGHVS, CDR2 FQNEAQ. CDR3 length: 17 residues. CDR3 in amino acids: CASRPGLAGVSYNEQFF. CDR3 coding DNA: TGTGCCAGCCGTCCGGGACTAGCGGGAGTTTCCTACAATGAGCAGTTCTTC.

The V and J genes are TRBV4-3 and TRBJ1-2; D is unclear. Germline CDR1 reads LGHNA; CDR2 reads YSLEER. The V gene lost 2 bases and the J gene lost 2 bases, with 6 bases spanning the gap. This CDR3 has 13 amino acids. The CDR3, as DNA: TGCGCCAGCAGCCAAAATTCGAACTATGGCTACACCTTC. The encoded protein is CASSQNSNYGYTF.

V usage is TRBV11-1 and J usage is TRBJ1-5; unclear D gene. Looked up from germline, CDR1 is SGHAT and CDR2 is FQDESV (reference sequence). Trimming cost V 1 base and J 6 bases, with 7 bases left between them. This CDR3 contains 13 residues. The CDR3 region is CASSLVRGQPQHF. CDR3 nucleotide sequence: TGTGCCAGCAGCTTAGTCAGAGGTCAGCCCCAGCATTTT. The full variable domain, its missing parts supplied by reference TRBV11-1 and TRBJ1-5, is EAEVAQSPRYKITEKSQAVAFWCDPISGHATLYWYRQILGQGPELLVQFQDESVVDDSQLPKDRFSAERLKGVDSTLKIQPAELGDSAMYLCASSLVRGQPQHFGDGTRLSIL.

This chain links TRBV7-2 with TRBJ2-3; tentatively, D is TRBD2 (6 bases). The CDR3 runs 17 residues. The germline gives CDR1 SGHTA, CDR2 FQGNSA. Trimming pared 5 bases from V and 3 bases from J, leaving 21 bases between. The CDR3 loop is CASSALGLASPTDTQYF. In nucleotides, the CDR3 is TGTGCCAGCAGCGCCCTTGGGCTAGCGAGTCCTACAGATACGCAGTATTTT.

Here the CDR3 reads CASSYSKGNKNIQYF. The CDR3 DNA sequence: TGTGCCAGCAGTTACTCGAAAGGGAACAAAAACATTCAGTACTTC. The genes are TRBV6-5 and TRBJ2-4, with D hard to call. Germline CDR1 is MNHEY and CDR2 is SVGAGI. The CDR3 totals 15 residues. The V end lost 0 bases, the J end lost 3 bases, and 9 bases lay between the germline ends.

V gene TRBV6-5 combines with J gene TRBJ1-4, with a tentative D call TRBD1 (5 bases). Per the germline V gene, CDR1 is MNHEY and CDR2 is SVGAGI. Trimming cost V 6 bases and J 14 bases, with 16 bases left between them. The length of the CDR3 is 12 residues. This chain's CDR3 is CASSPSGGRLFF. In DNA form, the CDR3 reads TGTGCCAGCAGCCCGTCGGGGGGAAGGCTGTTTTTT.